Given below is one T cell receptor beta chain in context. This clone occurred a few times. The target of this receptor is not known. No much larger clone is present one base from it, and per-base qualities are unavailable. Library construction relied on PCR. The sequencer was an Illumina HiSeq 4000. High-throughput sequencing was used to profile the CDR3 region of the TCR beta-chain in every patient. Under the source paper's analysis protocol: A classifier to discriminate distant-metastatic papillary thyroid cancer patients was built from CDR3 differences across clinicopathological groups. The Shannon index was used to assess repertoire diversity, and the Morisita-Horn index was used to assess tumor-blood repertoire similarity. TCRdb handled the public reads itself, with Q25 trimming in fastp and clone calling in MiXCR, and kept productive beta chains. TCRdb's processing, not the study's, gives the V and J calls here. Within this sample are approximately 17,000 clones, with 25% to 30% of them counted one time only. Of the sample, 15% to 19% is held by the ten largest clones.

The source of the sample is a study of metastatic and nonmetastatic thyroid tumors (dated by TCRdb to 2019 to 2021). Looking at the study overall: Repertoires from peripheral blood and from tumor or nodule tissue samples of malignant and benign thyroid patients were compared.

Paper-wide results and their limitations: In both blood and tumor samples, malignant tumors were reported to have significantly higher TCR beta diversity than benign nodules.

Cut back by 5 bases and 4 bases, the V and J ends lie 10 bases apart. Taken from cysteine to phenylalanine, the CDR3 has 12 residues. This entry keeps only the CDR3 DNA: 36 bases, framed from base 1. The CDR1 and CDR2 encoded by the germline V gene (reference sequence) are DFQATT and SNEGSKA. No treatment had been received by any patient before thyroid surgery. The study retrospectively analysed patient clinical samples collected from the early 2010s to the late 2010s using T-cell receptor beta sequencing. Sequenced sample: tumor tissue. This sequence was found in a female donor with papillary thyroid cancer or a benign thyroid nodule (not recorded which). Some clones in this sample may be carry-over from other donors' samples. The receptor chain draws on TRBV20-1 and TRBJ2-3; the D gene is perhaps TRBD1 or TRBD2, each of them matching over 5 bases. The nucleotide sequence is TGCAGTGCTGGCCGGGGCCCAGATACGCAGTATTTT. Translated, it gives CSAGRGPDTQYF.